Listed here are 15 T cell receptor beta chains from one sample, sequenced in a study of post-analysis software for immune sequencing data. Findings and limits, study-wide: There were five TRBV segments more frequent in patients than controls, and TRBV5-6, TRBV5-1 and TRBV20-1 were among them.

These TCRs' antigens remain unknown. Unique-molecular-identifier-tagged TCR beta cDNA libraries were used. TCRdb redid the calling of the PCR reads with MiXCR, one entry per CDR3 protein. The sample has about 770,000 distinct CDR3 sequences, around 45% seen once. Sequencing was performed on blood. These receptors were taken from a girl aged 10 to 17 with multiple sclerosis.

In its sample, this clonotype was seen once. V and J are TRBV27 and TRBJ2-1, with TRBD2 matching over 7 bases. The V and J ends lost 10 bases and 1 base, in that order; junction bases with no gene match: 7. The CDR3 runs to 14 residues. Germline CDR1 is MNHEY and CDR2 is SMNVEV (reference sequence). In DNA form, the CDR3 reads TGTGCCACTAAGCGGGAAGTGTCCTACAATGAGCAGTTCTTC. It codes for CATKREVSYNEQFF.

The chain uses TRBV7-8 and TRBJ2-5; 13 bases match TRBD2. Germline V gene sequence: CDR1 SGHVS, CDR2 FQNEAQ. This CDR3 contains 16 residues. Losses at the gene ends were 3 bases for V and 3 bases for J; bases not matched to a gene: 4. This CDR3 is CASSLFGLAGEETQYF. CDR3 sequence (DNA): TGTGCCAGCAGCTTGTTCGGACTAGCGGGAGAAGAGACCCAGTACTTC.

This clonotype was seen many times. V gene TRBV12-3 or TRBV12-4 combines with J gene TRBJ1-2, with D maybe TRBD1 (6 bases). The CDR3 runs 13 residues. The V and J ends lost 2 bases and 8 bases respectively, with 12 bases between them. The CDR3 loop is CASSLRGGGGYTF. The CDR3 DNA sequence: TGTGCCAGCAGTTTACGCGGGGGGGGCGGCTACACCTTC.

In its sample, this clonotype was seen a few times. The chain carries TRBV15 and TRBJ1-1; no reliable D call. In germline, CDR1 is LNHNV, CDR2 YYDKDF (reference sequence). Trimming shortened V by 0 bases and J by 5 bases, and 10 bases separated the two germline ends. CDR3 length: 14 amino acids. This CDR3 reads CATSRERVWTEAFF. For the CDR3, the DNA is TGTGCCACCAGCAGAGAGAGAGTATGGACTGAAGCTTTCTTT. Using reference TRBV15 and TRBJ1-1 for the parts outside the CDR3, the full variable domain is DAMVIQNPRYQVTQFGKPVTLSCSQTLNHNVMYWYQQKSSQAPKLLFHYYDKDFNNEADTPDNFQSRRPNTSFCFLDIRSPGLGDTAMYLCATSRERVWTEAFFGQGTRLTVV.

A single count supports this clonotype. This chain joins TRBV6-5 and TRBJ1-2, with 9 bases matching TRBD1. Germline CDR1 reads MNHEY; CDR2 reads SVGAGI. V lost 4 bases, J lost 10 bases, and 4 bases stayed unmatched. This CDR3 comprises 12 residues. Here the CDR3 DNA reads TGTGCCAGCAGTTGGGACAGGGTATCCTACACCTTC. This translates into CASSWDRVSYTF.

This clonotype appeared a few times. The genes are TRBV4-1 and TRBJ2-3; 12 nucleotides agree with TRBD2. The ends lost 0 bases at V and 6 bases at J; junction bases unmatched: 4. Germline V lookup: CDR1 MGHRA, CDR2 YSYEKL. The CDR3 extends over 16 amino acids. The CDR3 region has the DNA TGCGCCAGCAGCCAAGATCTTACTAGCGGGAGGGATACGCAGTATTTT. Encoded protein: CASSQDLTSGRDTQYF.

This chain connects TRBV5-1 to TRBJ2-4; D might be TRBD2 (6 bases). V lost 4 bases to trimming and J lost 1 base, with 15 bases between them. This CDR3 is 16 amino acids long. In germline, CDR1 is SGHRS, CDR2 YFSETQ. CDR3 nucleotides: TGCGCCAGCAGCACGGGAGATGGCGGCGCCAAAAACATTCAGTACTTC. Amino acids: CASSTGDGGAKNIQYF. Full variable domain (missing parts from reference TRBV5-1 and TRBJ2-4): KAGVTQTPRYLIKTRGQQVTLSCSPISGHRSVSWYQQTPGQGLQFLFEYFSETQRNKGNFPGRFSGRQFSNSRSEMNVSTLELGDSALYLCASSTGDGGAKNIQYFGAGTRLSVL.

The chain links TRBV4-3 to TRBJ1-4; tentatively, D is TRBD1 (5 bases). This CDR3 is 13 amino acids long. The germline gives CDR1 LGHNA, CDR2 YSLEER. V shed 4 bases and J shed 8 bases, with 11 bases lying between them. This CDR3 reads CASSPGLREKLFF. CDR3 in DNA: TGCGCCAGCAGCCCAGGGTTACGGGAAAAACTGTTTTTT.

In its sample, this clonotype was seen a few times. This chain links TRBV5-5 with TRBJ2-5; 8 bases align to TRBD1. The CDR3 length is 14 residues. Germline values: CDR1 SGHKS, CDR2 YYEKEE (reference sequence). The J segment lost 4 bases and the V segment lost 2 bases, leaving 4 bases of the junction unmatched. The CDR3 nucleotides are TGTGCCAGCAGCTTCTTTACAGGGGGAGAGACCCAGTACTTC. Amino acids: CASSFFTGGETQYF.

The chain couples TRBV12-3 or TRBV12-4 to TRBJ2-1; D unclear. V was shortened by 3 bases and J by 7 bases, with 13 bases between the two germline ends. This CDR3 has 14 amino acids. The CDR3 nucleotides read TGTGCCAGCAGTTTGGGTAGCCCCTTGAATGAGCAGTTCTTC. Translated, it gives CASSLGSPLNEQFF.

The chain couples TRBV12-3 or TRBV12-4 to TRBJ2-3, with TRBD2 identical over 7 bases. This CDR3 is 14 amino acids long. V dropped 3 bases and J dropped 3; count of bases not matched to a gene: 3. The CDR3 protein is CASSFERDTDTQYF. The DNA of the CDR3 is TGTGCCAGCAGTTTTGAGCGGGATACAGATACGCAGTATTTT.

The chain links TRBV29-1 to TRBJ2-5; 8 bases fit TRBD2. The CDR3 totals 14 residues. Germline assignment: CDR1 SQVTM and CDR2 ANQGSEA. V lost 3 bases to trimming and J lost 5 bases; unmatched junction nucleotides: 8. CDR3 loop: CSVDTAGAGETQYF. CDR3 nucleotide sequence: TGCAGCGTTGATACAGCGGGGGCGGGGGAGACCCAGTACTTC. Full variable domain (remainder filled in from reference TRBV29-1 and TRBJ2-5): SAVISQKPSRDICQRGTSLTIQCQVDSQVTMMFWYRQQPGQSLTLIATANQGSEATYESGFVIDKFPISRPNLTFSTLTVSNMSPEDSSIYLCSVDTAGAGETQYFGPGTRLLVL.

This chain joins TRBV29-1 and TRBJ2-5; D remains ambiguous. Between the trimmed V and J ends, which lost 1 base and 0 bases, there was a span of 21 bases. Germline CDR1 and CDR2: SQVTM and ANQGSEA. CDR3 size: 18 residues. In nucleotides, the CDR3 is TGCAGCGTTGAAGCGGACGGTTCTGAGTCTCGGTACCAAGAGACCCAGTACTTC. This gives the protein CSVEADGSESRYQETQYF.

This clonotype showed up just a few times. V usage is TRBV12-3 or TRBV12-4 and J usage is TRBJ2-5; D is ambiguous. The CDR3 is made up of 13 amino acids. The V end lost 5 bases, the J end lost 5 bases, and 12 bases lay between the germline ends. CDR3 sequence reads: CASSVPGRETQYF. The CDR3 region has the DNA TGTGCCAGCAGTGTCCCCGGGCGGGAGACCCAGTACTTC.

This clonotype has just a few counts. V and J are TRBV29-1 and TRBJ2-3; 7 bases line up with TRBD2. Trimming cost V 7 bases and J 4 bases; bases outside gene matches: 11. The CDR3 runs 14 residues. Germline assignment: CDR1 SQVTM and CDR2 ANQGSEA. The CDR3 nucleotides read TGCAGCGCGGAGCCGGGACTACATCCAGATACGCAGTATTTT. This sequence encodes CSAEPGLHPDTQYF.